The 11 T cell receptor beta chains below all came from one sample that was sequenced in a study of CD8+ T cells in alopecia areata. Indicated treatment: oral pan-JAK inhibitor, 5-10 mg twice daily. Sequencing templates came from extracted RNA that was reverse transcribed into cDNA. Profiled with immunoSEQ multiplex PCR; TCRdb holds only in-frame clones, not every one. This sample has some 110,000 clones, with around 53% found just once. The source was CD8+ T cells sorted from blood, collected at week 24, from a patient treated with tofacitinib. These receptors were taken from a human donor with alopecia areata.

This clone has only a few counts. The chain couples TRBV10-2 to TRBJ2-1; 12 bases agree with TRBD2. The CDR3 totals 17 residues. The junction had 10 bases not matched to a gene; V was cut back by 6 bases and J by 4 bases. Per germline, CDR1 WSHSY and CDR2 SAAADI. The CDR3: CASREPGLAGFYNEQFF. CDR3 bases: TGCGCCAGCAGGGAGCCAGGACTAGCGGGGTTTTACAATGAGCAGTTCTTC.

Only a few counts were recorded for this clone. The V gene is TRBV13, the J gene TRBJ2-7, with 13 bases that match TRBD2. J gave up 4 bases and V 4 bases, and 4 bases lay outside the gene matches. Germline-derived CDR1 and CDR2 are PRHDT and FYEKMQ (reference sequence). This CDR3 has 15 amino acids. In DNA form, the CDR3 reads TGTGCCAGCAGCTATGGACTAGCGGGGGATTACGAGCAGTACTTC. Its protein product is CASSYGLAGDYEQYF. The whole variable domain, remainder taken from reference TRBV13 and TRBJ2-7, is AAGVIQSPRHLIKEKRETATLKCYPIPRHDTVYWYQQGPGQDPQFLISFYEKMQSDKGSIPDRFSAQQFSDYHSELNMSSLELGDSALYFCASSYGLAGDYEQYFGPGTRLTVT.

The chain recombines TRBV5-1 with TRBJ2-2, with 8 bases aligning to TRBD1. The V gene's germline CDR1 is SGHRS and CDR2 YFSETQ. The CDR3 has 15 residues. J gave up 5 bases and V 5 bases, and 8 bases lay outside the gene matches. This CDR3 reads CASRPFDRGTGELFF. The CDR3 coding sequence is TGCGCCAGCAGACCTTTTGACAGGGGAACCGGGGAGCTGTTTTTT.

This clone was counted a single time. V gene TRBV18 combines with J gene TRBJ2-7; D perhaps matches TRBD2 (6 bases). The CDR3 extends over 14 amino acids. The germline gives CDR1 KGHSH, CDR2 LQKENI. Trimming took 5 bases from V and 3 from J, leaving 14 bases between them. The CDR3 sequence is CASSVREAFYEQYF. DNA for the CDR3: TGTGCCAGCTCAGTCAGGGAGGCCTTCTACGAGCAGTACTTC.

About this clone: The sample carries other DNA sequences with the same CDR3. The chain carries TRBV30 and TRBJ1-1, with D possibly matching TRBD1 (5 bases). V lost 0 bases, J lost 1 base, and 6 bases lay in between. There are 13 residues in the CDR3. The V gene's germline CDR1 is GTSNPN and CDR2 SVGIG (reference sequence). Here the CDR3 reads CAWSVGGNTEAFF. CDR3 nucleotide sequence: TGTGCCTGGAGTGTTGGGGGGAACACTGAAGCTTTCTTT. Looking up the rest from reference TRBV30 and TRBJ1-1 gives the full variable domain: SQTIHQWPATLVQPVGSPLSLECTVEGTSNPNLYWYRQAAGRGLQLLFYSVGIGQISSEVPQNLSASRPQDRQFILSSKKLLLSDSGFYLCAWSVGGNTEAFFGQGTRLTVV.

In DNA, the CDR3 is TGTGCCAGCAGCCCCCGGGACGGGAATTCACCCCTCCACTTT. Amino acids: CASSPRDGNSPLHF. J is TRBJ1-6 and V is TRBV7-8; D is perhaps TRBD1 (5 bases). The CDR3 has 14 amino acids. Germline-derived CDR1 and CDR2 are SGHVS and FQNEAQ. V lost 5 bases, J lost 7 bases, and 12 bases lay in between.

The J gene is TRBJ2-7, the V gene TRBV5-1; 9 bases are a match to TRBD1. The CDR3 extends over 15 amino acids. V shed 0 bases and J 1 base; nucleotides not matched to a gene: 2. CDR1 SGHRS and CDR2 YFSETQ come from the germline V gene. The chain's CDR3 is CASSLGDRVSYEQYF. The DNA for the CDR3 is TGCGCCAGCAGCTTGGGGGACAGGGTGTCCTACGAGCAGTACTTC. Combining the CDR3 with reference TRBV5-1 and TRBJ2-7 gives the whole variable domain KAGVTQTPRYLIKTRGQQVTLSCSPISGHRSVSWYQQTPGQGLQFLFEYFSETQRNKGNFPGRFSGRQFSNSRSEMNVSTLELGDSALYLCASSLGDRVSYEQYFGPGTRLTVT.

V is TRBV5-6 and J is TRBJ2-7, with D maybe TRBD1 (5 bases). This CDR3 is built from 14 residues. Germline assignment: CDR1 SGHDT and CDR2 YYEEEE. V was trimmed by 1 base and J by 2 bases, leaving 10 bases between them. This CDR3 reads CASSLLTDAYEQYF. CDR3 in DNA: TGTGCCAGCAGCTTGCTGACAGATGCCTACGAGCAGTACTTC.

There are a few counts of this clone. The J gene is TRBJ1-1, the V gene TRBV29-1; D unclear. Germline-derived CDR1 and CDR2 are SQVTM and ANQGSEA. The CDR3 loop spans 11 amino acids. V dropped 1 base and J dropped 5 bases, with 5 bases sitting between them. CDR3 protein: CSVEGPTEAFF. In DNA form, the CDR3 reads TGCAGCGTTGAAGGCCCAACTGAAGCTTTCTTT. The full variable domain, rest sourced from reference TRBV29-1 and TRBJ1-1, is SAVISQKPSRDICQRGTSLTIQCQVDSQVTMMFWYRQQPGQSLTLIATANQGSEATYESGFVIDKFPISRPNLTFSTLTVSNMSPEDSSIYLCSVEGPTEAFFGQGTRLTVV.

This chain connects TRBV13 to TRBJ1-1; D is unresolved. V was trimmed by 5 bases and J by 1 base, leaving 2 bases between them. The V gene's germline CDR1 is PRHDT and CDR2 FYEKMQ (reference sequence). The CDR3 is 11 residues long. CDR3 DNA sequence: TGTGCCAGCAGCCCGAACACTGAAGCTTTCTTT. This sequence encodes CASSPNTEAFF.

The chain carries TRBV6-5 and TRBJ1-6, with a possible D match to TRBD1 (5 bases). The CDR3 runs to 15 residues. V lost 6 bases and J 8 bases, leaving 17 bases between the germline ends. Germline V lookup: CDR1 MNHEY, CDR2 SVGAGI. The chain's CDR3 is CASSLRGTPDSPLHF. The CDR3 nucleotides read TGTGCCAGCAGCCTCCGCGGGACCCCGGATTCACCCCTCCACTTT.